This passage covers 26 T cell receptor beta chains from one sample sequenced in a study of T cells in Graves' hyperthyroidism and ophthalmopathy. TCR beta CDR3 regions were amplified from RNA. Researchers ran a first-round RT-PCR on the TCR CDR3 using the HTBI primer set. TCRdb passed the multiplex PCR reads through MiXCR, listing each CDR3 protein once. This sample carries about 400,000 distinct CDR3 sequences, 14% to 15% of them seen once, and the ten largest clones take around a third. Specimen: blood. These receptors originate from a woman aged 30 to 39 with Graves' hyperthyroidism.

The chain recombines TRBV6-4 with TRBJ2-1; 9 positions match TRBD1. Germline V lookup: CDR1 MRHNA, CDR2 SNTAGT. J gave up 8 bases and V 0 bases, and 8 bases lay outside the gene matches. The CDR3 covers 16 residues. The CDR3 sequence is CASSDSGGQGSDEQFF. The CDR3 DNA is TGTGCCAGCAGTGACTCGGGGGGACAGGGTTCGGATGAGCAGTTCTTC.

This clonotype was counted at least ten times. The chain has TRBV9 and TRBJ2-1; a weak D match, TRBD2 (7 bases). With 7 bases removed from V and 2 bases from J, the gap between germline ends came to 16 bases. The CDR3 sequence is 15 residues long. Germline V gene data show CDR1 as SGDLS and CDR2 as YYNGEE. CDR3 sequence: CASGGGGGPYNEQFF. The DNA for the CDR3 is TGTGCCAGCGGGGGAGGGGGAGGGCCCTACAATGAGCAGTTCTTC.

The V gene is TRBV20-1, the J gene TRBJ1-1; 10 positions agree with TRBD1. V lost 4 bases and J lost 11; bases outside the gene matches: 10. Germline V CDR1 and CDR2: DFQATT, SNEGSKA (reference sequence). This CDR3 contains 13 residues. This chain's CDR3 is CSATGQGLSWAFF. DNA for the CDR3: TGCAGTGCTACGGGACAGGGGCTCTCGTGGGCTTTCTTT.

The chain recombines TRBV11-2 with TRBJ2-1; 7 bases match TRBD2. Germline V gene sequence: CDR1 SGHAT, CDR2 FQNNGV. There are 16 residues in the CDR3. V shed 5 bases, J shed 1 base, and the junction held 8 bases outside the gene matches. The CDR3 DNA is TGTGCCAGCAGCCCCCGACTGGGACTATCCTACAATGAGCAGTTCTTC. Protein: CASSPRLGLSYNEQFF.

Many counts were recorded for this clonotype. The J gene is TRBJ2-5, the V gene TRBV20-1, with D possibly being TRBD2 (5 bases). Germline assignment: CDR1 DFQATT and CDR2 SNEGSKA (reference sequence). Trimming stripped 5 bases from V and 0 bases from J, with 22 bases between. The CDR3 covers 17 residues. The CDR3 nucleotides read TGCAGTGCTTCCGTGGGAGAGACGTACCTGTACCAAGAGACCCAGTACTTC. Residues: CSASVGETYLYQETQYF.

J is TRBJ2-5 and V is TRBV30, with D possibly TRBD2 on 5 matching bases. Deletions cut 1 base from V and 4 bases from J, with 7 bases between. This CDR3 region has 12 residues. Germline V gene data show CDR1 as GTSNPN and CDR2 as SVGIG (reference sequence). The CDR3 spells CAWSERVETQYF. CDR3 nucleotide sequence: TGTGCCTGGAGTGAGAGGGTAGAGACCCAGTACTTC.

V usage is TRBV14 and J usage is TRBJ2-1; 8 bases line up with TRBD2. Germline CDR1 reads SGHDN; CDR2 reads FVKESK. The CDR3 contains 16 residues. V lost 0 bases, J lost 2 bases, and 3 bases stayed unmatched. In DNA form, the CDR3 reads TGTGCCAGCAGCCAAGATGACGGGAGGGCCTACAATGAGCAGTTCTTC. Protein sequence: CASSQDDGRAYNEQFF.

This clonotype has more than one count but fewer than ten. V usage is TRBV7-2 and J usage is TRBJ1-4, with a possible D match to TRBD1 (6 bases). The CDR3 spans 16 residues. Germline assignment: CDR1 SGHTA and CDR2 FQGNSA. Trimming shortened V by 5 bases and J by 4 bases, and 17 bases separated the two germline ends. The CDR3 loop reads CASSKGTNRDNEKLFF. In DNA form, the CDR3 reads TGTGCCAGCAGCAAGGGGACTAACAGGGATAATGAAAAACTGTTTTTT.

In this sample, this clonotype turned up many times. The gene calls are TRBV18 and TRBJ2-7, with unresolved D. The CDR3 runs 13 residues. Trimming removed 3 bases at V and 3 bases at J, with 9 bases between. Germline CDR1 KGHSH, CDR2 LQKENI. As DNA, the CDR3 is TGTGCCAGCTCACCGGCGGCAAACTACGAGCAGTACTTC. Translation gives CASSPAANYEQYF.

This clonotype was seen repeatedly, ten times or more. The gene calls are TRBV2 and TRBJ2-5; 12 bases are shared with TRBD1. V was pared by 11 bases and J by 4 bases, with 5 bases of the junction left unmatched. CDR1 is SNHLY, CDR2 FYNNEI, per germline. There are 13 residues in the CDR3. Here the CDR3 reads CAGVGQGAETQYF. The CDR3 nucleotides read TGTGCCGGCGTGGGACAGGGGGCAGAGACCCAGTACTTC.

This clonotype was counted at least ten times. The chain is built from TRBV12-3 or TRBV12-4 and TRBJ2-2; D is possibly TRBD1 or TRBD2 (5 bases each). The CDR3 consists of 16 residues. Trimming took off 5 bases at V and 1 base at J, with 14 bases between the two ends. CDR3 residues: CASSPWGTMNTGELFF. The CDR3 bases are TGTGCCAGCAGTCCATGGGGGACCATGAACACCGGGGAGCTGTTTTTT.

In its sample, this clonotype was seen many times. V gene TRBV6-1 combines with J gene TRBJ2-1; TRBD1 is a possible D gene (6 bases). The CDR3 has 15 amino acids. The V and J ends lost 5 bases and 2 bases respectively, with 13 bases between them. Germline V gene sequence: CDR1 MNHNS, CDR2 SASEGT. The DNA for the CDR3 is TGTGCCAGCAGTCCTCAGGGGTGGCCCTACAATGAGCAGTTCTTC. Residues: CASSPQGWPYNEQFF.

The chain carries TRBV15 and TRBJ2-7, with D possibly being TRBD2 (6 bases). V lost 3 bases and J lost 4, with 16 bases in between. The V gene's germline CDR1 is LNHNV and CDR2 YYDKDF (reference sequence). The CDR3 length is 15 residues. CDR3 nucleotides: TGTGCCACCAGCAGGGGACTGGAGGATACTTACGAGCAGTACTTC. This sequence encodes CATSRGLEDTYEQYF. The complete variable domain, with remaining parts taken from reference TRBV15 and TRBJ2-7, reads DAMVIQNPRYQVTQFGKPVTLSCSQTLNHNVMYWYQQKSSQAPKLLFHYYDKDFNNEADTPDNFQSRRPNTSFCFLDIRSPGLGDTAMYLCATSRGLEDTYEQYFGPGTRLTVT.

This clonotype was seen at least ten times. V usage is TRBV3-1 and J usage is TRBJ2-3; TRBD1 aligns across 7 bases. The CDR3 runs 14 residues. The germline CDR1 and CDR2 sequences are LGHDT and YNNKEL (reference sequence). Trimming removed 8 bases from V and 3 bases from J; junction bases left unmatched: 8. CDR3 residues: CASSQGRSTDTQYF. The CDR3, as DNA: TGTGCCAGCTCACAGGGGAGAAGTACAGATACGCAGTATTTT.

This clonotype was seen many times. The V and J genes are TRBV12-3 or TRBV12-4 and TRBJ1-5; 8 nucleotides line up with TRBD1. CDR3 size: 15 residues. Unmatched junction bases numbered 6, after V lost 4 bases and J lost 4 bases. The CDR3 coding sequence is TGTGCCAGCAGTTGGGACAGGATCGGGAATCAGCCCCAGCATTTT. Protein: CASSWDRIGNQPQHF.

This clonotype was detected a few times. The CDR3: CASSPDGSFEETQYF. Written as DNA, the CDR3 is TGTGCCAGCAGCCCTGACGGGAGCTTTGAAGAGACCCAGTACTTC. This chain uses TRBV7-2 with TRBJ2-5; perhaps TRBD2 as D (6 bases). V was clipped by 5 bases and J by 3 bases, with 16 bases between them. Germline V gene sequence: CDR1 SGHTA, CDR2 FQGNSA. The CDR3 totals 15 residues.

This clonotype was counted ten times or more. The J gene is TRBJ2-2, the V gene TRBV11-2, with D perhaps given as TRBD1 or TRBD2 (7 bases each). V gave up 8 bases and J gave up 4 bases, with 17 bases separating them. The CDR3 is made up of 15 amino acids. Germline V lookup: CDR1 SGHAT, CDR2 FQNNGV. CDR3 region: CASCREGAITGELFF. In DNA form, the CDR3 reads TGTGCCAGCTGCAGGGAGGGGGCGATCACCGGGGAGCTGTTTTTT. Supplemented by reference TRBV11-2 and TRBJ2-2, the full variable domain reads EAGVAQSPRYKIIEKRQSVAFWCNPISGHATLYWYQQILGQGPKLLIQFQNNGVVDDSQLPKDRFSAERLKGVDSTLKIQPAKLEDSAVYLCASCREGAITGELFFGEGSRLTVL.

The table lists this clonotype with many counts. The chain carries TRBV18 and TRBJ2-1, with TRBD2 matching over 8 bases. Germline V gives CDR1 KGHSH, CDR2 LQKENI. Trimming took 3 bases from V and 7 from J; bases not matched to a gene: 8. This CDR3 has 15 amino acids. In nucleotides, the CDR3 is TGTGCCAGCTCACCGGCACTAGCGGTAGGAAATGAGCAGTTCTTC. Its protein product is CASSPALAVGNEQFF.

The sample holds many counts of this clonotype. CDR3 region: CSVDGWTVQETQYF. CDR3 coding DNA: TGCAGCGTTGACGGCTGGACAGTCCAAGAGACCCAGTACTTC. The V gene is TRBV29-1, the J gene TRBJ2-5, with D possibly matching TRBD1 (6 bases). The CDR3 sequence is 14 residues long. V was clipped by 3 bases and J by 1 base, with 12 bases between them. Germline V gene lookup returns CDR1 SQVTM and CDR2 ANQGSEA.

This clonotype has only one observation. With a much larger clone just one base away, this may be a read error. The genes are TRBV27 and TRBJ2-2; 9 bases align to TRBD1. The V gene end was trimmed by 6 bases and the J gene end by 6 bases; junction bases not matched to a gene: 14. This CDR3 region has 17 residues. In germline, CDR1 is MNHEY, CDR2 SMNVEV (reference sequence). This CDR3 reads CASRTGTGKGWPGELFF. The CDR3 DNA reads TGTGCCAGCAGGACCGGGACAGGGAAGGGTTGGCCCGGGGAGCTGTTTTTT.

Many counts were recorded for this clonotype. The chain is built from TRBV7-2 and TRBJ2-5, with D perhaps matching TRBD2 (5 bases). Germline CDR1 and CDR2: SGHTA and FQGNSA. This CDR3 has 16 amino acids. Trimming removed 0 bases at V and 2 bases at J, with 13 bases between. The DNA of the CDR3 is TGTGCCAGCAGCTTAGCCACCGGAGGAGGACAAGAGACCCAGTACTTC. Protein: CASSLATGGGQETQYF.

This clonotype has at least ten counts. The rearrangement uses TRBV18 and TRBJ1-4; D gene uncertain. V was cut by 5 bases and J by 4 bases, with 11 bases left in between. CDR1 and CDR2 from the germline V gene are KGHSH and LQKENI. CDR3 length: 14 residues. The CDR3 DNA sequence: TGTGCCAGCTCAATGCGGGTCGGTAATGAAAAACTGTTTTTT. Its protein product is CASSMRVGNEKLFF.

The chain joins TRBV9 to TRBJ1-1; D gene uncertain. Germline values: CDR1 SGDLS, CDR2 YYNGEE. Trimming shortened V by 0 bases and J by 2 bases, and 20 bases separated the two germline ends. The CDR3 totals 18 residues. Written as DNA, the CDR3 is TGTGCCAGCAGCGTAGATGAGGGTGTCCCAACCTTCAACACTGAAGCTTTCTTT. Translated: CASSVDEGVPTFNTEAFF.

In its sample, this clonotype was seen many times. V is TRBV2 and J is TRBJ2-3, with 8 bases that match TRBD2. Unmatched junction bases numbered 5, after V lost 7 bases and J lost 2 bases. The CDR3 extends over 14 amino acids. Per germline, CDR1 SNHLY and CDR2 FYNNEI. In nucleotides, the CDR3 is TGTGCCAGCATCGGGAGGGTAAACACAGATACGCAGTATTTT. This encodes CASIGRVNTDTQYF.

Remarks on this clonotype: A read error may be the cause here, since a much bigger clone is one base away. The J gene is TRBJ1-5, the V gene TRBV27; TRBD1 agrees at 7 bases. CDR3 length equals 17 residues. CDR1 is MNHEY and CDR2 is SMNVEV in the germline V gene (reference sequence). The CDR3 DNA sequence: TGTGCCAGCGGCTCGGGACAGTCGGGGCCGAGCAATCAGTCCCAGCATTTT. Its translation: CASGSGQSGPSNQSQHF.

This clonotype has a count of ten or more. The chain has TRBV20-1 and TRBJ2-3, with TRBD2 matching 7 bases. Germline lookup yields CDR1 DFQATT and CDR2 SNEGSKA (reference sequence). Trimming removed 6 bases from V and 6 bases from J; junction bases left unmatched: 12. There are 14 residues in the CDR3. The CDR3 loop reads CSALRLARPDTQYF. The CDR3 bases are TGCAGTGCCTTAAGACTAGCTCGACCCGATACGCAGTATTTT.